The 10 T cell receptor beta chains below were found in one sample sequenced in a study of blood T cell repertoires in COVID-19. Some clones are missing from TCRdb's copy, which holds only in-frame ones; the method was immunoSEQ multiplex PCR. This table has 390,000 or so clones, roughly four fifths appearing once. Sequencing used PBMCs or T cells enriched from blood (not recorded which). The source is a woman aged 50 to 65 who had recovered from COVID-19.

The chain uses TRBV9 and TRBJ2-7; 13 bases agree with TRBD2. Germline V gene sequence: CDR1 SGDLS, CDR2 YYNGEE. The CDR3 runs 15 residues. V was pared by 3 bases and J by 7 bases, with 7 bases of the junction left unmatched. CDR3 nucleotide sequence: TGTGCCAGCAGCGGAGGACTAGCGGGAGAAGAAGAGCAGTACTTC. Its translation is CASSGGLAGEEEQYF.

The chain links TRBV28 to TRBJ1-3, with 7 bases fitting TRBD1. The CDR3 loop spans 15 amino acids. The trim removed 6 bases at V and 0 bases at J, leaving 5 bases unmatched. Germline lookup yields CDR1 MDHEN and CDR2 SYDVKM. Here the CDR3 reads CASSSGGISGNTIYF. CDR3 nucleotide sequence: TGTGCCAGCAGCTCAGGGGGGATCTCTGGAAACACCATATATTTT.

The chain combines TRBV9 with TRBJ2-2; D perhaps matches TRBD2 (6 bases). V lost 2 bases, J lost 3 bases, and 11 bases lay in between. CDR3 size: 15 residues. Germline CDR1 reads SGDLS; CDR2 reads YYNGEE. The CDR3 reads CASSVGGGDTGELFF. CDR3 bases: TGTGCCAGCAGCGTCGGTGGAGGGGACACCGGGGAGCTGTTTTTT.

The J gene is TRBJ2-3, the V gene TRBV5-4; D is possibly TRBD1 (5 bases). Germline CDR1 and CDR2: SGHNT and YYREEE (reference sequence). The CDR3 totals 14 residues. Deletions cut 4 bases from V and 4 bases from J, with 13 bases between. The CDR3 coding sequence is TGTGCCAGCAGCCTCCAGGGTTCCGCAGATACGCAGTATTTT. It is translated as CASSLQGSADTQYF. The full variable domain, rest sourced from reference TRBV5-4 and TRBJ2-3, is ETGVTQSPTHLIKTRGQQVTLRCSSQSGHNTVSWYQQALGQGPQFIFQYYREEENGRGNFPPRFSGLQFPNYSSELNVNALELDDSALYLCASSLQGSADTQYFGPGTRLTVL.

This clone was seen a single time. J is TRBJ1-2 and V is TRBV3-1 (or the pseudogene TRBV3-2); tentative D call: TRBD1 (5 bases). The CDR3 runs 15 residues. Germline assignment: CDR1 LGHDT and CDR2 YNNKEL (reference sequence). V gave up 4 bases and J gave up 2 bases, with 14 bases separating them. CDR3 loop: CASSRRVAGNYGYTF. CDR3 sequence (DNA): TGTGCCAGCAGCCGTCGAGTGGCAGGGAACTATGGCTACACCTTC.

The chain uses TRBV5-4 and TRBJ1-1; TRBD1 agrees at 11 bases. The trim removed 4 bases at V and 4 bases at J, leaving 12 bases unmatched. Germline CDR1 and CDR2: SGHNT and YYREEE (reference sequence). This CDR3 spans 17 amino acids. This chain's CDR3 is CASSPPGQGAPGTEAFF. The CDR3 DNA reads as TGTGCCAGCAGCCCCCCTGGACAGGGGGCGCCGGGCACTGAAGCTTTCTTT.

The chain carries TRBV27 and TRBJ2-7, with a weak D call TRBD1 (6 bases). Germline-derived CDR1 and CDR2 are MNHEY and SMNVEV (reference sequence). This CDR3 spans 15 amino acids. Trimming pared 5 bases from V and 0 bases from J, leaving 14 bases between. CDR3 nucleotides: TGTGCCAGCAGTCCCCTGGACAGCAGCTCCTACGAGCAGTACTTC. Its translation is CASSPLDSSSYEQYF.

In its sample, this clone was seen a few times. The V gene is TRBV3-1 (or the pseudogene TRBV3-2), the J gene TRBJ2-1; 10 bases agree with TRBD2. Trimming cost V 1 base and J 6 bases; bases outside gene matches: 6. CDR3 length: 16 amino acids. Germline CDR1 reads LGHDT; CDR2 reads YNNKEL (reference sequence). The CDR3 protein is CASSQGVAGGGNEQFF. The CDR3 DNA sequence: TGTGCCAGCAGCCAAGGGGTAGCGGGAGGCGGCAATGAGCAGTTCTTC.

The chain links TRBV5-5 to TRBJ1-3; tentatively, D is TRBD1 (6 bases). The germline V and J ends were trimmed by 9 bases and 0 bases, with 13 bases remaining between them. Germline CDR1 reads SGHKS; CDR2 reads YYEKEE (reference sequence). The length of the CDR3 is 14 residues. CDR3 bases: TGTGCCACCAACGACAGGCCCTCTGGAAACACCATATATTTT. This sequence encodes CATNDRPSGNTIYF.

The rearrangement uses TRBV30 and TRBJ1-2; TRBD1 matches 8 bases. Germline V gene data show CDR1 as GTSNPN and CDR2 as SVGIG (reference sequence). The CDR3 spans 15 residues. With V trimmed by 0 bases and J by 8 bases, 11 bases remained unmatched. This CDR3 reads CAWSVPWQGAWGYTF. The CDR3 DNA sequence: TGTGCCTGGAGTGTACCGTGGCAGGGGGCATGGGGCTACACCTTC.